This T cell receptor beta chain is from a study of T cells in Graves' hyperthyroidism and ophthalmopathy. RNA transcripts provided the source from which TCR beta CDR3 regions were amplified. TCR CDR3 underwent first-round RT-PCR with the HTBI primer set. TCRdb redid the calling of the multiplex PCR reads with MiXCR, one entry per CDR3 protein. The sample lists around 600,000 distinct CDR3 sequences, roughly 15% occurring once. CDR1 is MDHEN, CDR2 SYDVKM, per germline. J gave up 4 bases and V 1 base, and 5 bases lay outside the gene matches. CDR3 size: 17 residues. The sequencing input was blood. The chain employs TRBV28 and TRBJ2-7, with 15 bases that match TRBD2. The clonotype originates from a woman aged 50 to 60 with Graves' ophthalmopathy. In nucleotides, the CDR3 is TGTGCCAGCAGTTTATCCGGGACTAGCGGGAGGCGTTACGAGCAGTACTTC. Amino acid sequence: CASSLSGTSGRRYEQYF. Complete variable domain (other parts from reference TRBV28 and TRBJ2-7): DVKVTQSSRYLVKRTGEKVFLECVQDMDHENMFWYRQDPGLGLRLIYFSYDVKMKEKGDIPEGYSVSREKKERFSLILESASTNQTSMYLCASSLSGTSGRRYEQYFGPGTRLTVT.